The 20 T cell receptor beta chains in this list originate from one sample, sequenced in a study of blood T cell repertoires in COVID-19. Clones were read by immunoSEQ multiplex PCR, and TCRdb kept only the in-frame ones, dropping some. The sample gives roughly 380,000 clones, around 91% of which show up once; under 2% is in the top ten. The material sequenced was peripheral blood. The receptors originated from a woman aged 40 to 50 with COVID-19, enrolled during active disease.

The V gene is TRBV6-2 or TRBV6-3, the J gene TRBJ2-1; possible D gene TRBD2, 5 bases. The germline V gene encodes CDR1 MNHEY and CDR2 SVGEGT. This CDR3 region has 15 residues. V was shortened by 0 bases and J by 4 bases, with 10 bases between the two germline ends. The CDR3 nucleotides read TGTGCCAGCAGTTACTCCGGGGTGGCGTACAATGAGCAGTTCTTC. This codes for CASSYSGVAYNEQFF.

The V call is TRBV7-9, the J call TRBJ1-3, with no clear D. Trimming took 5 bases from V and 1 from J, leaving 6 bases between them. In germline, CDR1 is SEHNR, CDR2 FQNEAQ (reference sequence). This CDR3 region has 13 residues. The CDR3 nucleotides are TGTGCCAGCAGCCCCCAGTCTGGAAACACCATATATTTT. Translating gives CASSPQSGNTIYF.

V and J are TRBV30 and TRBJ1-1, with D possibly being TRBD1 (5 bases). The CDR3 is made up of 13 amino acids. V lost 4 bases and J lost 1, with 10 bases in between. Germline V gene data show CDR1 as GTSNPN and CDR2 as SVGIG (reference sequence). CDR3: CAWTGLRNTEAFF. The CDR3, as DNA: TGTGCCTGGACGGGACTGAGGAACACTGAAGCTTTCTTT.

V usage is TRBV6-5 and J usage is TRBJ1-4; 7 bases fit TRBD1. V was clipped by 2 bases and J by 6 bases; unmatched bases: 3. The CDR3 runs 14 residues. From germline, CDR1 is MNHEY and CDR2 SVGAGI. CDR3 protein: CASSYVTGDEKLFF. The CDR3 DNA reads as TGTGCCAGCAGTTACGTCACAGGGGATGAAAAACTGTTTTTT.

This chain joins TRBV5-1 and TRBJ2-3, with 9 bases fitting TRBD1. The J segment lost 10 bases and the V segment lost 7 bases, leaving 13 bases of the junction unmatched. Germline V gene lookup returns CDR1 SGHRS and CDR2 YFSETQ. There are 14 residues in the CDR3. In DNA, the CDR3 is TGCGCCAGCCGCCGGGACAGGGCCCTTGGGGCGCAGTATTTT. Protein sequence: CASRRDRALGAQYF. Together with reference TRBV5-1 and TRBJ2-3, the CDR3 gives the full variable domain: KAGVTQTPRYLIKTRGQQVTLSCSPISGHRSVSWYQQTPGQGLQFLFEYFSETQRNKGNFPGRFSGRQFSNSRSEMNVSTLELGDSALYLCASRRDRALGAQYFGPGTRLTVL.

V and J are TRBV6-5 and TRBJ1-4, with TRBD1 as a possible D gene (5 bases). The CDR3 sequence is 14 residues long. Trimming shortened V by 5 bases and J by 2 bases, and 9 bases separated the two germline ends. Germline assignment: CDR1 MNHEY and CDR2 SVGAGI. The chain's CDR3 is CASSRGWTNEKLFF. CDR3 nucleotides: TGTGCCAGCAGTCGGGGGTGGACTAATGAAAAACTGTTTTTT.

The chain combines TRBV11-2 with TRBJ2-7; weak D call: TRBD2 (6 bases). Per the germline V gene, CDR1 is SGHAT and CDR2 is FQNNGV. Trimming took 2 bases from V and 0 from J, leaving 23 bases between them. The CDR3 runs to 19 residues. CDR3 in DNA: TGTGCCAGCAGCTTACGGCCGAGGGGAGGCAGCCTAGGCTCCTACGAGCAGTACTTC. It codes for CASSLRPRGGSLGSYEQYF.

The V gene is TRBV5-1, the J gene TRBJ2-7, with 13 bases that match TRBD2. CDR3 size: 16 residues. Germline-derived CDR1 and CDR2 are SGHRS and YFSETQ. The V segment lost 3 bases and the J segment 5 bases; nucleotides outside the gene matches: 8. The CDR3 protein is CASSSGLAGVADEQYF. The CDR3 nucleotides read TGCGCCAGCAGCTCCGGACTAGCGGGAGTCGCGGACGAGCAGTACTTC. Filled out from reference TRBV5-1 and TRBJ2-7, the complete variable domain reads KAGVTQTPRYLIKTRGQQVTLSCSPISGHRSVSWYQQTPGQGLQFLFEYFSETQRNKGNFPGRFSGRQFSNSRSEMNVSTLELGDSALYLCASSSGLAGVADEQYFGPGTRLTVT.

As for this clone: Within the sample, other DNA sequences also encode this same CDR3. The genes are TRBV3-1 (or the pseudogene TRBV3-2) and TRBJ2-7; 9 nucleotides match TRBD1. Germline CDR1 reads LGHDT; CDR2 reads YNNKEL (reference sequence). Trimming removed 4 bases from V and 3 bases from J; junction bases left unmatched: 1. The CDR3 length is 13 residues. CDR3 bases: TGTGCCAGCAGCCCGGGACAGGGCTACGAGCAGTACTTC. As protein: CASSPGQGYEQYF.

The chain couples TRBV7-2 to TRBJ1-1, with D hard to call. Trimming pared 0 bases from V and 3 bases from J, leaving 14 bases between. CDR3 size: 16 residues. Germline values: CDR1 SGHTA, CDR2 FQGNSA. CDR3 DNA: TGTGCCAGCAGCTTAGCTCGTGGGAGGGAGGACACTGAAGCTTTCTTT. It codes for CASSLARGREDTEAFF.

V usage is TRBV9 and J usage is TRBJ2-1, with TRBD1 identical over 11 bases. CDR1 is SGDLS, CDR2 YYNGEE, per germline. The CDR3 has 17 amino acids. J lost 8 bases, V lost 0 bases, and 10 bases had no gene match. The DNA of the CDR3 is TGTGCCAGCAGCGTAGCTATAGGACAGGGGGCAGCCTATGAGCAGTTCTTC. Residues: CASSVAIGQGAAYEQFF.

This chain links TRBV10-2 with TRBJ2-1; the D gene is possibly TRBD1 (6 bases). This CDR3 is 12 amino acids long. CDR1 and CDR2 (germline): WSHSY, SAAADI. V lost 2 bases and J lost 10, with 9 bases in between. This chain's CDR3 is CASSEPGTEQFF. The CDR3, as DNA: TGCGCCAGCAGTGAGCCCGGGACAGAGCAGTTCTTC.

The chain links TRBV7-9 to TRBJ1-2; unclear D gene. The CDR3 totals 13 residues. Germline lookup yields CDR1 SEHNR and CDR2 FQNEAQ (reference sequence). V was pared by 5 bases and J by 3 bases, with 10 bases between. The CDR3 reads CASSAGRDYGYTF. For the CDR3, the DNA is TGTGCCAGCAGCGCGGGGAGGGACTATGGCTACACCTTC.

This clone was seen more than once but under ten times. This chain uses TRBV2 with TRBJ2-5, with 10 bases aligning to TRBD2. The V gene end was trimmed by 3 bases and the J gene end by 6 bases; junction bases not matched to a gene: 7. Germline lookup yields CDR1 SNHLY and CDR2 FYNNEI. The CDR3 extends over 15 amino acids. The CDR3 reads CASSEGLAGAQTQYF. CDR3 nucleotides: TGTGCCAGCAGTGAGGGGCTAGCGGGGGCTCAGACCCAGTACTTC.

The rearrangement uses TRBV14 and TRBJ2-1; D perhaps matches TRBD2 (5 bases). CDR3 length equals 16 residues. V was clipped by 4 bases and J by 0 bases, with 13 bases between them. Looked up from germline, CDR1 is SGHDN and CDR2 is FVKESK. In DNA, the CDR3 is TGTGCCAGCAGCCGCCTGGGGAGCGCCTCCTACAATGAGCAGTTCTTC. Translation gives CASSRLGSASYNEQFF. Variable domain in full (rest from reference TRBV14 and TRBJ2-1): EAGVTQFPSHSVIEKGQTVTLRCDPISGHDNLYWYRRVMGKEIKFLLHFVKESKQDESGMPNNRFLAERTGGTYSTLKVQPAELEDSGVYFCASSRLGSASYNEQFFGPGTRLTVL.

This clone was recorded only once. The chain has TRBV5-1 and TRBJ1-3; maybe TRBD1 (5 bases). This CDR3 has 16 residues. Per germline, CDR1 SGHRS and CDR2 YFSETQ. Trimming removed 7 bases from V and 4 bases from J, with 21 bases in between. The CDR3 protein is CASAPAAGWSGNTIYF. CDR3 nucleotide sequence: TGCGCCAGCGCGCCGGCGGCAGGGTGGTCCGGAAACACCATATATTTT.

The J gene is TRBJ1-4, the V gene TRBV18, with D hard to call. V lost 0 bases and J 8 bases, leaving 13 bases between the germline ends. In germline, CDR1 is KGHSH, CDR2 LQKENI. The CDR3 consists of 15 residues. CDR3 nucleotide sequence: TGTGCCAGCTCACCACCGTCGGGTTTTCGCGAAAAACTGTTTTTT. The encoded protein is CASSPPSGFREKLFF. The variable domain in full, with the rest retrieved from reference TRBV18 and TRBJ1-4, is NAGVMQNPRHLVRRRGQEARLRCSPMKGHSHVYWYRQLPEEGLKFMVYLQKENIIDESGMPKERFSAEFPKEGPSILRIQQVVRGDSAAYFCASSPPSGFREKLFFGSGTQLSVL.

On this clone itself: A single base separates this from a much larger clone, so it may be a read error. V gene TRBV7-2 combines with J gene TRBJ1-5; 7 bases align to TRBD1. CDR3 length equals 13 residues. The trim removed 5 bases at V and 2 bases at J, leaving 0 bases unmatched. Germline CDR1 SGHTA, CDR2 FQGNSA. CDR3 sequence: CASSGQGNQPQHF. DNA of the CDR3: TGTGCCAGCAGCGGACAGGGCAATCAGCCCCAGCATTTT.

This rearrangement joins TRBV19 to TRBJ1-5; D perhaps matches TRBD1 (6 bases). Germline V lookup: CDR1 LNHDA, CDR2 SQIVND (reference sequence). Trimming shortened V by 6 bases and J by 1 base, and 16 bases separated the two germline ends. There are 16 residues in the CDR3. CDR3 sequence reads: CASSLSGDWSNQPQHF. CDR3 in DNA: TGTGCCAGTAGCCTCTCAGGGGATTGGAGCAATCAGCCCCAGCATTTT.

The chain carries TRBV4-1 and TRBJ2-3, with D possibly TRBD1 on 5 matching bases. V was trimmed by 2 bases and J by 2 bases, leaving 14 bases between them. Germline CDR1 and CDR2: MGHRA and YSYEKL. This CDR3 has 16 residues. CDR3 loop: CASSQNSLGATDTQYF. Here the CDR3 DNA reads TGCGCCAGCAGCCAAAATTCCCTAGGGGCCACAGATACGCAGTATTTT.